This TCR beta chain was profiled in a study of blood T cells in healthy people across ages. The germline V gene has CDR1 MNHEY and CDR2 SVGEGT. The V gene end was trimmed by 6 bases and the J gene end by 3 bases; junction bases not matched to a gene: 10. The CDR3 is made up of 17 amino acids. Every sample yielded at least 7 million isolated PBMCs. Study findings and constraints: From one million sequenced T cells, diversity estimates were lower bounds. Roughly linear age-related decline in beta diversity appeared, significant by age approximately 41.

Primers used in a second PCR of roughly 6 to 11 cycles were a sample-barcoded 5' primer and a J-beta primer mix. TCRdb recomputed calls from the 5' RACE reads with MiXCR, one row per CDR3 protein. Here the sample spans some 1.4 million distinct CDR3 sequences, around 39% being singletons. This clonotype was seen a handful of times. What it recognizes is unknown. The sample comprised blood. The chain links TRBV6-2 or TRBV6-3 to TRBJ2-3; 12 nucleotides match TRBD2. The TCR sequence derives from a young woman in good health. CDR3 protein: CASSRLRTSGKTDTQYF. The DNA of the CDR3 is TGTGCCAGCAGCCGTCTCCGGACTAGCGGGAAAACAGATACGCAGTATTTT.